This TCR beta chain stems from a study of blood T cell repertoires in COVID-19. Looking at the study overall: Sites in the United States, Italy and Spain provided acute and convalescent COVID-19 samples. PBMCs, B-cell-depleted T cells, or T cells provided the cDNA or gDNA that made up the material.

The CDR3 has 15 residues. Germline CDR1 SGDLS, CDR2 YYNGEE. Trimming removed 0 bases at V and 4 bases at J, with 13 bases between. Methods used by the authors: Nucleated cell number was recorded as an estimate derived from reference gene primer amplification. Profiling relied on immunoSEQ multiplex PCR, and the TCRdb table lists in-frame clones only, not all of them. V and J calls and clone size are those listed in that table; D and trimming were worked out from the DNA. The sample has tens of thousands of clones; roughly 84% are singletons. This clone has a single count. The receptor comes from a man aged 50-59 years with active COVID-19. Sequencing was done on a sample of peripheral blood. The chain couples TRBV9 to TRBJ1-1; D is unresolved. For the CDR3, the DNA is TGTGCCAGCAGCGTAGTAAGTGAGGGTGGCACTGAAGCTTTCTTT. It is translated as CASSVVSEGGTEAFF.